This is a list of T cell receptor beta chains from one sample in a study of human thymus T cells. The method was immunoSEQ multiplex PCR; TCRdb's version includes in-frame clones alone and lacks a portion of them. The table records about 120,000 clones, around 94% of them present only once. Sequencing was carried out using thymus tissue. Every receptor here comes from a boy less than two years old with a congenital heart defect but otherwise immunologically healthy. Each CDR3 is given without its conserved first and last residue. Fields, in order: CDR3 protein, J gene, V gene.

CDR3 protein: ASSILFSSIRTDTQY
J gene: TRBJ2-3
V gene: TRBV19

CDR3 protein: ASSQDGQQGNSEQY
J gene: TRBJ2-7
V gene: TRBV4-2

CDR3 protein: ASSEIGTSGGPNEQF
J gene: TRBJ2-1
V gene: TRBV6-1

CDR3 protein: ASSQEAHGQGRNQPQH
J gene: TRBJ1-5
V gene: TRBV4-3

CDR3 protein: ASSSSVYSTDTQY
J gene: TRBJ2-3
V gene: TRBV5-1

CDR3 protein: ASSQENRAGGSADTQY
J gene: TRBJ2-3
V gene: TRBV4-1

CDR3 protein: ASRQRPLHNEQF
J gene: TRBJ2-1
V gene: TRBV5-6

CDR3 protein: ASSSPATGELF
J gene: TRBJ2-2
V gene: TRBV7-9

CDR3 protein: ASSPAGQDNSPLH
J gene: TRBJ1-6
V gene: TRBV4-1

CDR3 protein: ASSYRREQY
J gene: TRBJ2-7
V gene: TRBV6-1

CDR3 protein: ASTLGRTQETQY
J gene: TRBJ2-5
V gene: TRBV6-6

CDR3 protein: ASTLYILNTEAF
J gene: TRBJ1-1
V gene: TRBV10-1

CDR3 protein: ASTGGQSRYGYT
J gene: TRBJ1-2
V gene: TRBV6-6

CDR3 protein: ASSFSGQSNQPQH
J gene: TRBJ1-5
V gene: TRBV7-9

CDR3 protein: ASSQAGTSGFGWGDTGELF
J gene: TRBJ2-2
V gene: TRBV4-3

CDR3 protein: ASGKTIPGLGTDTQY
J gene: TRBJ2-3
V gene: TRBV12-5

CDR3 protein: ASSGKGGRSDEQY
J gene: TRBJ2-7
V gene: TRBV28

CDR3 protein: AWTRDSPLH
J gene: TRBJ1-6
V gene: TRBV30

CDR3 protein: ASSIFRGEEAKNIQY
J gene: TRBJ2-4
V gene: TRBV19

CDR3 protein: SDEAPRVLGTDTQY
J gene: TRBJ2-3
V gene: TRBV29-1

CDR3 protein: ASISRDRGLYTGELF
J gene: TRBJ2-2
V gene: TRBV28

CDR3 protein: ASSDSSIPGQRSMVEQF
J gene: TRBJ2-1
V gene: TRBV6-4

CDR3 protein: ASSSRDRDKGSGREQY
J gene: TRBJ2-7
V gene: TRBV11-2

CDR3 protein: ASSRSPGRSSYEQY
J gene: TRBJ2-7
V gene: TRBV4-1

CDR3 protein: ASSSYRGGGTDTQY
J gene: TRBJ2-3
V gene: TRBV5-1

CDR3 protein: ASSDIGAEDNSPLH
J gene: TRBJ1-6
V gene: TRBV4-1

CDR3 protein: ASSQAGQPSNYGYT
J gene: TRBJ1-2
V gene: TRBV4-1

CDR3 protein: ASRQGTTEAF
J gene: TRBJ1-1
V gene: TRBV6-5

CDR3 protein: ASTGQVNTEAF
J gene: TRBJ1-1
V gene: TRBV5-1

CDR3 protein: ASRDTGEHREQY
J gene: TRBJ2-7
V gene: TRBV7-9

CDR3 protein: ASSVARGANVLT
J gene: TRBJ2-6
V gene: TRBV18

CDR3 protein: ASSPIAGGPDEQY
J gene: TRBJ2-7
V gene: TRBV27